What follows are 32 T cell receptor beta chains derived from one specimen sequenced in a study of human T cells and chemical hapten exposure (dated by TCRdb to 2020 to 2022). The library was obtained by 5' RACE. Instrument on record: Illumina MiSeq. In TCRdb, the public reads were trimmed at Q25 with fastp and aligned with MiXCR, with productive beta chains retained. Records with the same CDR3 protein are collapsed into one entry carrying the most frequent genes and DNA. The sample records about 140,000 distinct CDR3 sequences, 3.5% to 5% of which are singletons. The top ten clones comprise more than 1.2% of the sample. Total RNA was extracted from unfractionated whole blood that had been collected in Tempus Blood RNA tubes. These receptor sequences come from a female donor in good health.

This clonotype has at least ten counts. The chain links TRBV7-3 to TRBJ2-1; 9 nucleotides agree with TRBD1. With V trimmed by 4 bases and J by 4 bases, 8 bases remained unmatched. Germline assignment: CDR1 SGHTA and CDR2 FQGTGA. The CDR3 has 16 residues. Written as DNA, the CDR3 is TGTGCCAGCAGCTCCTGGGGACAGGGACAATACAATGAGCAGTTCTTC. It codes for CASSSWGQGQYNEQFF.

This clonotype was detected only a few times. The CDR3 bases are TGTGCCAGCAGCTGTAGACAGTGCACCTACAATGAGCAGTTCTTC. Protein sequence: CASSCRQCTYNEQFF. This rearrangement joins TRBV7-9 to TRBJ2-1, with D perhaps TRBD1 (5 bases). V was pared by 4 bases and J by 2 bases, with 12 bases between. Per the germline V gene, CDR1 is SEHNR and CDR2 is FQNEAQ (reference sequence). The CDR3 runs to 15 residues.

This clonotype has at least ten counts. V usage is TRBV4-2 and J usage is TRBJ1-4, with 9 bases matching TRBD1. Germline CDR1 reads LGHNA; CDR2 reads YNFKEQ. Trimming at V came to 4 bases and at J to 8 bases, leaving 8 bases not matched to a gene. CDR3 length: 15 residues. The CDR3 loop reads CASSPPGTGREKLFF. Here the CDR3 DNA reads TGTGCCAGCAGCCCACCCGGGACAGGGAGGGAAAAACTGTTTTTT.

This chain joins TRBV19 and TRBJ2-7, with D tentatively TRBD2 (6 bases). The CDR3 covers 15 residues. Trimming shortened V by 3 bases and J by 1 base, and 13 bases separated the two germline ends. Germline V gene data show CDR1 as LNHDA and CDR2 as SQIVND (reference sequence). The CDR3 DNA follows: TGTGCCAGTAGTATCGTTGCGGGACCATCCTACGAGCAGTACTTC. Encoded protein: CASSIVAGPSYEQYF.

This clonotype was detected ten times or more. The chain carries TRBV12-5 and TRBJ1-1; D remains ambiguous. Per the germline V gene, CDR1 is LGHNT and CDR2 is FRNRAP. CDR3 length equals 12 residues. Trimming stripped 2 bases from V and 6 bases from J, with 7 bases between. CDR3 sequence: CASGLIRAEAFF. In nucleotides, the CDR3 is TGTGCTAGTGGTTTGATCCGGGCTGAAGCTTTCTTT.

This clonotype was seen ten or more times. The gene calls are TRBV5-5 and TRBJ1-2, with D perhaps TRBD1 (5 bases). V lost 4 bases and J lost 4, with 11 bases in between. CDR1 and CDR2 from the germline V gene are SGHKS and YYEKEE (reference sequence). The CDR3 spans 13 residues. This chain's CDR3 is CASSSPGPYGYTF. CDR3 bases: TGTGCCAGCAGCAGTCCGGGGCCCTATGGCTACACCTTC.

This clonotype was counted only a few times. The V gene is TRBV7-2, the J gene TRBJ1-2; weak D call: TRBD1 (5 bases). Germline V CDR1 and CDR2: SGHTA, FQGNSA. V dropped 5 bases and J dropped 1 base, with 17 bases sitting between them. The CDR3 spans 16 residues. The CDR3 here is CASSRESQGINYGYTF. In DNA, the CDR3 is TGTGCCAGCAGCCGGGAGTCGCAGGGAATTAACTATGGCTACACCTTC.

This clonotype was detected a few times. This rearrangement joins TRBV9 to TRBJ2-3; D may be TRBD2 (5 bases). Germline V gene sequence: CDR1 SGDLS, CDR2 YYNGEE. V was trimmed by 4 bases and J by 2 bases, leaving 11 bases between them. This CDR3 is built from 14 residues. The CDR3 nucleotides read TGTGCCAGCAGCTCTCGGGGTTCCACAGATACGCAGTATTTT. It is translated as CASSSRGSTDTQYF.

This clonotype has only a few counts. The rearrangement links TRBV2 to TRBJ1-2; tentative D call: TRBD1 (6 bases). Trimming removed 6 bases from V and 6 bases from J, with 11 bases in between. This CDR3 region has 12 residues. Germline lookup yields CDR1 SNHLY and CDR2 FYNNEI. CDR3 sequence reads: CASSDRNDGYTF. As DNA, the CDR3 is TGTGCCAGCAGCGACAGGAACGATGGCTACACCTTC. The full variable domain, in which reference TRBV2 and TRBJ1-2 provide the parts outside the CDR3, is EPEVTQTPSHQVTQMGQEVILRCVPISNHLYFYWYRQILGQKVEFLVSFYNNEISEKSEIFDDQFSVERPDGSNFTLKIRSTKLEDSAMYFCASSDRNDGYTFGSGTRLTVV.

This clonotype was counted many times. V usage is TRBV6-6 and J usage is TRBJ1-5; tentative D call: TRBD1 (5 bases). V shed 2 bases and J shed 6 bases, with 11 bases lying between them. The CDR3 is 14 residues long. Looked up from germline, CDR1 is MNHNY and CDR2 is SVGAGI (reference sequence). This chain's CDR3 is CASSYVRVGQPQHF. DNA of the CDR3: TGTGCCAGCAGTTACGTCAGGGTAGGTCAGCCCCAGCATTTT.

This clonotype was detected a few times. The rearrangement uses TRBV7-2 and TRBJ2-3, with a possible D match to TRBD2 (6 bases). The germline CDR1 and CDR2 sequences are SGHTA and FQGNSA. V dropped 3 bases and J dropped 1 base, with 11 bases sitting between them. This CDR3 is 15 amino acids long. The CDR3 loop reads CASSFRRGRTDTQYF. The CDR3 nucleotides are TGTGCCAGCAGCTTCAGGCGGGGCCGCACAGATACGCAGTATTTT.

This clonotype was seen many times. The V gene is TRBV10-3, the J gene TRBJ2-2; TRBD1 is a possible D gene (6 bases). CDR1 is ENHRY and CDR2 is SYGVKD in the germline V gene. CDR3 length: 16 residues. Deletions cut 6 bases from V and 1 base from J, with 15 bases between. For the CDR3, the DNA is TGTGCCATCAGGGACTCGGGACACCAGAACACCGGGGAGCTGTTTTTT. Its protein is CAIRDSGHQNTGELFF.

Many counts were recorded for this clonotype. The J gene is TRBJ2-7, the V gene TRBV20-1; possibly TRBD2 for D (6 bases). Germline V gene lookup returns CDR1 DFQATT and CDR2 SNEGSKA (reference sequence). The CDR3 sequence is 11 residues long. V lost 3 bases and J 5 bases, leaving 8 bases between the germline ends. CDR3 bases: TGCAGTGCTAGTACGGGGGACGAGCAGTACTTC. It is translated as CSASTGDEQYF.

This clonotype has at least ten counts. The chain uses TRBV6-6 and TRBJ2-2, with 15 bases aligning to TRBD2. The V segment lost 5 bases and the J segment 4 bases; nucleotides outside the gene matches: 5. Germline V lookup: CDR1 MNHNY, CDR2 SVGAGI (reference sequence). The CDR3 is 17 amino acids. The CDR3 protein is CASSGTSGGRATGELFF. The CDR3 region has the DNA TGTGCCAGCAGTGGGACTAGCGGGGGGCGGGCCACCGGGGAGCTGTTTTTT.

The J gene is TRBJ1-2, the V gene TRBV24-1; TRBD1 aligns across 10 bases. Unmatched junction bases numbered 7, after V lost 3 bases and J lost 7 bases. CDR3 length: 15 amino acids. CDR1 is KGHDR and CDR2 is SFDVKD in the germline V gene. Here the CDR3 reads CATSDVRTGGCGYTF. In nucleotides, the CDR3 is TGTGCCACCAGTGATGTCCGGACAGGGGGTTGTGGCTACACCTTC.

This clonotype has at least ten counts. This rearrangement joins TRBV20-1 to TRBJ1-5, with a weak D call TRBD1 (6 bases). V shed 6 bases and J shed 0 bases, with 21 bases lying between them. The CDR3 has 17 residues. Germline CDR1 reads DFQATT; CDR2 reads SNEGSKA (reference sequence). CDR3 region: CSAPSPEGGPSNQPQHF. Here the CDR3 DNA reads TGCAGTGCCCCGTCACCCGAAGGGGGGCCTAGCAATCAGCCCCAGCATTTT.

This clonotype appeared many times. The chain combines TRBV3-2 with TRBJ2-5; the listed D gene, TRBD2, was not tested against the DNA. TRBV3-2 is flagged as a pseudogene. The CDR3 is made up of 17 amino acids. CDR3 region: CASSHRGLAGGQETQYF. The CDR3 DNA reads as TGTGCCAGCAGCCATCGCGGACTAGCGGGGGGGCAGGAGACCCAGTACTTC.

This clonotype was recorded at least ten times. V is TRBV7-2 and J is TRBJ2-7; D perhaps matches TRBD1 (5 bases). The CDR3 is 14 amino acids. The V end was cut by 1 base, the J end by 3 bases, with 10 bases between. Per germline, CDR1 SGHTA and CDR2 FQGNSA. CDR3 bases: TGTGCCAGCAGCTTAGGTCTGCAGGGCTACGAGCAGTACTTC. This codes for CASSLGLQGYEQYF.

Note on this clonotype: A much larger clone sits a single nucleotide away, making a read error possible. This sequence joins TRBV5-6 and TRBJ1-2; D remains unclear. This CDR3 contains 13 residues. The germline V gene has CDR1 SGHDT and CDR2 YYEEEE. Trimming left V 5 bases short and J 7 bases short, with 15 bases between. The CDR3 spells CASSFTDTCGYTF. CDR3 bases: TGTGCCAGCAGTTTCACAGACACCTGTGGCTACACCTTC. Full variable domain (missing parts from reference TRBV5-6 and TRBJ1-2): DAGVTQSPTHLIKTRGQQVTLRCSPKSGHDTVSWYQQALGQGPQFIFQYYEEEERQRGNFPDRFSGHQFPNYSSELNVNALLLGDSALYLCASSFTDTCGYTFGSGTRLTVV.

The table lists this clonotype with a few counts. The chain couples TRBV3-1 to TRBJ2-5; D is possibly TRBD1 (5 bases). This CDR3 has 14 residues. Looked up from germline, CDR1 is LGHDT and CDR2 is YNNKEL (reference sequence). Trimming shortened V by 0 bases and J by 1 base, and 6 bases separated the two germline ends. This CDR3 is CASSQDTGQETQYF. CDR3 coding DNA: TGTGCCAGCAGCCAAGACACAGGCCAAGAGACCCAGTACTTC.

V usage is TRBV27 and J usage is TRBJ1-3, with D uncertain. V lost 3 bases and J lost 0, with 6 bases in between. The V gene's germline CDR1 is MNHEY and CDR2 SMNVEV (reference sequence). The CDR3 is 14 residues long. The CDR3: CASSLSLSGNTIYF. CDR3 DNA sequence: TGTGCCAGCAGTTTGTCTCTCTCTGGAAACACCATATATTTT.

This clonotype was detected many times. This chain uses TRBV6-5 with TRBJ1-6, with D possibly matching TRBD1 (6 bases). The CDR3 length is 12 residues. Germline CDR1 MNHEY, CDR2 SVGAGI. Trimming stripped 7 bases from V and 11 bases from J, with 12 bases between. CDR3 residues: CASNLAGAPLHF. The CDR3 coding sequence is TGTGCCAGCAACCTCGCAGGGGCACCCCTCCACTTT.

This clonotype has a count of ten or more. The J gene is TRBJ2-6, the V gene TRBV29-1; D call uncertain. V was clipped by 7 bases and J by 0 bases, with 16 bases between them. Germline values: CDR1 SQVTM, CDR2 ANQGSEA. CDR3 size: 16 residues. For the CDR3, the DNA is TGCAGCGCACAATCGGAAGTGGGCTCTGGGGCCAACGTCCTGACTTTC. This gives the protein CSAQSEVGSGANVLTF.

This clonotype was found a few times. The genes are TRBV7-6 and TRBJ2-5; 10 bases agree with TRBD2. CDR1 and CDR2 (germline): SGHVS, FNYEAQ. J was trimmed by 5 bases and V by 2 bases; bases with no gene match: 5. CDR3 length: 15 amino acids. This CDR3 is CASSLSGGGVETQYF. Written as DNA, the CDR3 is TGTGCCAGCAGCTTAAGCGGGGGGGGTGTGGAGACCCAGTACTTC.

This clonotype has ten or more counts. CDR3: CASSVGQGGLHYGYTF. The CDR3 DNA sequence: TGTGCCAGCAGCGTCGGACAGGGGGGCTTACACTATGGCTACACCTTC. This chain links TRBV9 with TRBJ1-2; 10 bases map to TRBD1. V gave up 2 bases and J gave up 3 bases; unmatched junction bases: 7. CDR3 length equals 16 residues. The germline CDR1 and CDR2 sequences are SGDLS and YYNGEE.

Ten or more counts support this clonotype. The genes are TRBV27 and TRBJ2-7; D gene uncertain. The CDR3 loop spans 12 amino acids. Trimming pared 8 bases from V and 1 base from J, leaving 9 bases between. The V gene's germline CDR1 is MNHEY and CDR2 SMNVEV (reference sequence). The CDR3 sequence is CASGPGSYEQYF. Here the CDR3 DNA reads TGTGCCAGCGGTCCTGGTTCCTACGAGCAGTACTTC.

At least ten counts were recorded for this clonotype. The chain recombines TRBV20-1 with TRBJ2-3; 9 bases are shared with TRBD2. This CDR3 spans 14 amino acids. The V gene's germline CDR1 is DFQATT and CDR2 SNEGSKA (reference sequence). With 1 base clipped from V and 3 bases from J, the junction kept 2 bases outside the gene matches. CDR3 amino acids: CSARGGGATDTQYF. In DNA, the CDR3 is TGCAGTGCTAGAGGCGGGGGGGCAACAGATACGCAGTATTTT.

DNA of the CDR3: TGCAGCGTTGAAATCGACAGGGTGAACTATGGCTACACCTTC. It translates to CSVEIDRVNYGYTF. The V call is TRBV29-1, the J call TRBJ1-2; TRBD1 matches 7 bases. This CDR3 has 14 amino acids. Germline V gene lookup returns CDR1 SQVTM and CDR2 ANQGSEA. The V gene end was trimmed by 2 bases and the J gene end by 2 bases; junction bases not matched to a gene: 5.

This clonotype was observed many times. The V call is TRBV12-3 or TRBV12-4, the J call TRBJ1-1; D ambiguous. This CDR3 has 13 residues. Trimming removed 3 bases from V and 4 bases from J, with 9 bases in between. CDR3 nucleotide sequence: TGTGCCAGCAGTTTCGGCGGATTCACTGAAGCTTTCTTT. Translating it yields CASSFGGFTEAFF.

This clonotype was picked up many times. This chain uses TRBV7-9 with TRBJ1-4, with a weak D call TRBD1 (6 bases). There are 15 residues in the CDR3. Germline CDR1 reads SEHNR; CDR2 reads FQNEAQ (reference sequence). V was cut by 2 bases and J by 6 bases, with 13 bases left in between. The chain's CDR3 is CASSLSGAWDEKLFF. The CDR3 DNA sequence: TGTGCCAGCAGCTTATCGGGGGCCTGGGATGAAAAACTGTTTTTT.

At least ten counts were recorded for this clonotype. This sequence joins TRBV5-1 and TRBJ2-2, with 13 bases that match TRBD2. The germline V gene encodes CDR1 SGHRS and CDR2 YFSETQ. The CDR3 is 18 residues long. V shed 4 bases, J shed 1 base, and the junction held 7 bases outside the gene matches. The CDR3 reads CASSPGLAGVENTGELFF. Written as DNA, the CDR3 is TGCGCCAGCAGCCCAGGACTAGCGGGGGTAGAGAACACCGGGGAGCTGTTTTTT. Full variable domain (outside the CDR3, taken from reference TRBV5-1 and TRBJ2-2): KAGVTQTPRYLIKTRGQQVTLSCSPISGHRSVSWYQQTPGQGLQFLFEYFSETQRNKGNFPGRFSGRQFSNSRSEMNVSTLELGDSALYLCASSPGLAGVENTGELFFGEGSRLTVL.

Ten or more counts support this clonotype. This chain connects TRBV13 to TRBJ1-1; 8 bases agree with TRBD1. This CDR3 has 17 amino acids. Germline CDR1 is PRHDT and CDR2 is FYEKMQ (reference sequence). Trimming took 2 bases from V and 4 from J; bases not matched to a gene: 12. The CDR3 DNA reads TGTGCCAGCAGCTTACCCCAACCCAGGGGGCGGGTCACTGAAGCTTTCTTT. As protein: CASSLPQPRGRVTEAFF.